The 31 T cell receptor beta chains presented below share a single source sample, sequenced in a study of blood T cell repertoires in COVID-19. TCRdb's table, derived via immunoSEQ multiplex PCR, lists solely in-frame clones and lacks some. The table records 200,000 to 300,000 clones, about 86% of them present only once. The sequencing sample was made of PBMCs or T cells enriched from blood (not recorded which). Receptor source: a woman aged 40 to 50 with acute COVID-19.

Here the CDR3 DNA reads TGTGCCAGCAGCGGCGGGACAGGGGCCACCGGGGAGCTGTTTTTT. Translated, it gives CASSGGTGATGELFF. The V call is TRBV9, the J call TRBJ2-2; 10 bases are shared with TRBD1. The ends lost 3 bases at V and 4 bases at J; junction bases unmatched: 3. The germline gives CDR1 SGDLS, CDR2 YYNGEE. CDR3 length equals 15 residues.

The chain carries TRBV5-1 and TRBJ2-3, with D perhaps TRBD2 (7 bases). The CDR3 runs to 14 residues. The germline V and J ends were trimmed by 4 bases and 3 bases, with 12 bases remaining between them. Germline assignment: CDR1 SGHRS and CDR2 YFSETQ. The CDR3: CASSRGGETDTQYF. The DNA of the CDR3 is TGCGCCAGCAGCCGAGGGGGGGAAACAGATACGCAGTATTTT.

V is TRBV13 and J is TRBJ2-3, with 10 bases that match TRBD2. The CDR3 has 14 amino acids. Germline lookup yields CDR1 PRHDT and CDR2 FYEKMQ (reference sequence). J was trimmed by 6 bases and V by 5 bases; bases with no gene match: 5. The CDR3 coding sequence is TGTGCCAGCAGCGACGGACTAGCGGCTGATACGCAGTATTTT. Encoded protein: CASSDGLAADTQYF.

A single count supports this clone. This chain links TRBV6-1 with TRBJ2-1; 7 positions match TRBD2. The V gene's germline CDR1 is MNHNS and CDR2 SASEGT. V shed 2 bases and J 4 bases; nucleotides not matched to a gene: 2. This CDR3 has 14 amino acids. Written as DNA, the CDR3 is TGTGCCAGCAGTGAATCGCGGGAGTACAATGAGCAGTTCTTC. This gives the protein CASSESREYNEQFF.

This chain joins TRBV13 and TRBJ2-1, with TRBD1 matching 7 bases. Germline lookup yields CDR1 PRHDT and CDR2 FYEKMQ (reference sequence). Losses at the gene ends were 5 bases for V and 4 bases for J; bases not matched to a gene: 8. There are 15 residues in the CDR3. The CDR3 loop is CASSGGTARYNEQFF. In DNA, the CDR3 is TGTGCCAGCAGCGGTGGGACAGCCAGATACAATGAGCAGTTCTTC.

The rearrangement uses TRBV25-1 and TRBJ2-1; 7 nucleotides match TRBD1. The J segment lost 10 bases and the V segment lost 5 bases, leaving 2 bases of the junction unmatched. The CDR3 has 11 amino acids. The germline gives CDR1 MGHDK, CDR2 SYGVNS. In nucleotides, the CDR3 is TGTGCCAGCAGTAAGGACAGGGAGCAGTTCTTC. It yields the protein CASSKDREQFF.

This clone came up a few times. This chain uses TRBV7-2 with TRBJ1-6; D ambiguous. Germline V gene lookup returns CDR1 SGHTA and CDR2 FQGNSA. The V gene lost 5 bases and the J gene lost 9 bases, with 17 bases spanning the gap. This CDR3 is built from 15 residues. The CDR3 bases are TGTGCCAGCAGCGGAGACCGGCCCGGCCCTTCACCCCTCCACTTT. Its protein product is CASSGDRPGPSPLHF.

V usage is TRBV3-1 (or the pseudogene TRBV3-2) and J usage is TRBJ2-3, with 10 bases matching TRBD2. CDR3 size: 15 residues. V lost 4 bases to trimming and J lost 3 bases; unmatched junction nucleotides: 4. Germline lookup yields CDR1 LGHDT and CDR2 YNNKEL (reference sequence). The DNA for the CDR3 is TGTGCCAGCAGCCGTAGCGGGAGGACGACAGATACGCAGTATTTT. This translates into CASSRSGRTTDTQYF.

The V call is TRBV6-1, the J call TRBJ1-1, with 7 bases identical to TRBD1. The V segment lost 1 base and the J segment 10 bases; nucleotides outside the gene matches: 12. Germline lookup yields CDR1 MNHNS and CDR2 SASEGT. The CDR3 spans 15 residues. The CDR3, as DNA: TGTGCCAGCAGTGAAGGGATGGGACAGTGGCTCATAGCTTTCTTT. Protein product: CASSEGMGQWLIAFF.

The CDR3 DNA follows: TGTGCCAGCAGCTTAACCCCCGGACAGGGACTTGGCTACACCTTC. It specifies CASSLTPGQGLGYTF. The chain uses TRBV7-6 and TRBJ1-2, with TRBD1 matching 8 bases. V trimming: 2 bases; J trimming: 7 bases; junction bases outside the gene matches: 9. CDR3 length: 15 amino acids. Germline V gene lookup returns CDR1 SGHVS and CDR2 FNYEAQ. Full variable domain (remainder filled in from reference TRBV7-6 and TRBJ1-2): GAGVSQSPRYKVTKRGQDVALRCDPISGHVSLYWYRQALGQGPEFLTYFNYEAQQDKSGLPNDRFSAERPEGSISTLTIQRTEQRDSAMYRCASSLTPGQGLGYTFGSGTRLTVV.

This chain joins TRBV6-2 or TRBV6-3 and TRBJ2-7; 10 nucleotides align to TRBD2. The ends lost 5 bases at V and 2 bases at J; junction bases unmatched: 3. The CDR3 contains 14 residues. Germline CDR1 MNHEY, CDR2 SVGEGT. The CDR3 sequence is CASSIAGGTYEQYF. The DNA for the CDR3 is TGTGCCAGCAGTATAGCGGGAGGTACCTACGAGCAGTACTTC.

This clone was counted once. This rearrangement joins TRBV11-2 to TRBJ1-3, with D maybe TRBD1 (6 bases). This CDR3 is built from 14 residues. Germline CDR1 reads SGHAT; CDR2 reads FQNNGV. The germline V and J ends were trimmed by 4 bases and 1 base, with 8 bases remaining between them. CDR3 region: CASSYRGSGNTIYF. The CDR3 bases are TGTGCCAGCAGCTATAGGGGGTCTGGAAACACCATATATTTT.

The chain joins TRBV19 to TRBJ2-7; the D gene is possibly TRBD2 (6 bases). The V end was cut by 5 bases, the J end by 1 base, with 15 bases between. Germline values: CDR1 LNHDA, CDR2 SQIVND (reference sequence). The CDR3 sequence is 15 residues long. CDR3 in DNA: TGTGCCAGTAGTGGGGGTTGGGGAGGTTCCTACGAGCAGTACTTC. It codes for CASSGGWGGSYEQYF. The variable domain in full, with the rest retrieved from reference TRBV19 and TRBJ2-7, is DGGITQSPKYLFRKEGQNVTLSCEQNLNHDAMYWYRQDPGQGLRLIYYSQIVNDFQKGDIAEGYSVSREKKESFPLTVTSAQKNPTAFYLCASSGGWGGSYEQYFGPGTRLTVT.

The rearrangement uses TRBV24-1 and TRBJ2-5; possible D gene TRBD1, 8 bases. Trimming pared 3 bases from V and 2 bases from J, leaving 15 bases between. This CDR3 region has 16 residues. Looked up from germline, CDR1 is KGHDR and CDR2 is SFDVKD. This CDR3 reads CATSDPGGDRQETQYF. The CDR3 DNA follows: TGTGCCACCAGTGATCCTGGGGGGGACAGGCAAGAGACCCAGTACTTC.

The V call is TRBV5-6, the J call TRBJ2-5; TRBD1 matches at 7 bases. V gave up 0 bases and J gave up 3 bases; unmatched junction bases: 2. CDR1 and CDR2 from the germline V gene are SGHDT and YYEEEE. The CDR3 is 14 residues long. This chain's CDR3 is CASSLGGTEETQYF. As DNA, the CDR3 is TGTGCCAGCAGCTTGGGGGGGACAGAAGAGACCCAGTACTTC.

The CDR3 here is CASQGTSGGYEQYF. The CDR3 coding sequence is TGTGCCAGCCAAGGGACTAGCGGGGGGTACGAGCAGTACTTC. V usage is TRBV19 and J usage is TRBJ2-7, with 15 bases matching TRBD2. CDR1 is LNHDA, CDR2 SQIVND, per germline (reference sequence). V lost 9 bases to trimming and J lost 4 bases; unmatched junction nucleotides: 4. The CDR3 totals 14 residues.

This rearrangement joins TRBV21-1 to TRBJ2-3; the D call of TRBD2 is as the table states it, not checked on the DNA. TRBV21-1 is a listed pseudogene. The CDR3 spans 16 residues. The CDR3 loop reads CASSKRSGRAGDTQYF. The CDR3, as DNA: TGTGCCAGCAGCAAACGGAGCGGGAGGGCCGGAGATACGCAGTATTTT.

The table lists this clone with a count of one. The rearrangement uses TRBV19 and TRBJ1-1; D possibly corresponds to TRBD1 (5 bases). Germline loops: CDR1 LNHDA, CDR2 SQIVND (reference sequence). Trimming pared 4 bases from V and 1 base from J, leaving 16 bases between. The length of the CDR3 is 16 residues. CDR3 protein: CASSTTLGGTNTEAFF. CDR3 sequence (DNA): TGTGCCAGTAGTACCACCCTGGGAGGGACGAACACTGAAGCTTTCTTT. Based on the CDR3 plus reference TRBV19 and TRBJ1-1, the full variable domain is DGGITQSPKYLFRKEGQNVTLSCEQNLNHDAMYWYRQDPGQGLRLIYYSQIVNDFQKGDIAEGYSVSREKKESFPLTVTSAQKNPTAFYLCASSTTLGGTNTEAFFGQGTRLTVV.

J is TRBJ2-7 and V is TRBV11-1; the D gene is possibly TRBD1 (5 bases). Germline CDR1 SGHAT, CDR2 FQDESV (reference sequence). The CDR3 contains 15 residues. V lost 3 bases, J lost 2 bases, and 14 bases lay in between. The CDR3 region has the DNA TGTGCCAGCAGCTTCTCATTGGTGGGGCCCTACGAGCAGTACTTC. Translated, it gives CASSFSLVGPYEQYF.

The V gene is TRBV7-8, the J gene TRBJ1-2, with D hard to call. V lost 5 bases and J 5 bases, leaving 12 bases between the germline ends. Germline loops: CDR1 SGHVS, CDR2 FQNEAQ. CDR3 length: 13 residues. CDR3 sequence (DNA): TGTGCCAGCAGCGCGGGAGACGGGTATGGCTACACCTTC. The encoded protein is CASSAGDGYGYTF. The full variable domain, rest sourced from reference TRBV7-8 and TRBJ1-2, is GAGVSQSPRYKVAKRGQDVALRCDPISGHVSLFWYQQALGQGPEFLTYFQNEAQLDKSGLPSDRFFAERPEGSVSTLKIQRTQQEDSAVYLCASSAGDGYGYTFGSGTRLTVV.

V and J are TRBV3-1 (or the pseudogene TRBV3-2) and TRBJ2-3; the match to TRBD2 covers 12 bases. This CDR3 has 16 residues. Germline values: CDR1 LGHDT, CDR2 YNNKEL (reference sequence). The V gene end was trimmed by 4 bases and the J gene end by 5 bases; junction bases not matched to a gene: 7. The CDR3 here is CASSRWTSGIVDTQYF. The CDR3 coding sequence is TGTGCCAGCAGCCGATGGACTAGCGGGATCGTAGATACGCAGTATTTT.

The V and J genes are TRBV30 and TRBJ1-3, with 7 nucleotides matching TRBD1. Germline V lookup: CDR1 GTSNPN, CDR2 SVGIG (reference sequence). CDR3 length: 14 amino acids. V lost 5 bases to trimming and J lost 1 base; unmatched junction nucleotides: 5. In nucleotides, the CDR3 is TGTGCCTGGGCCACAGGGGTATCTGGAAACACCATATATTTT. Its protein is CAWATGVSGNTIYF.

A remark on this clone: The sample has other DNA sequences that encode this CDR3 too. V and J are TRBV9 and TRBJ1-1; TRBD1 agrees at 8 bases. The V segment lost 3 bases and the J segment 1 base; nucleotides outside the gene matches: 2. Per germline, CDR1 SGDLS and CDR2 YYNGEE. The CDR3 totals 14 residues. The CDR3: CASSAGQGNTEAFF. DNA for the CDR3: TGTGCCAGCAGCGCCGGACAGGGGAACACTGAAGCTTTCTTT.

In the case of this clone: The junction differs from germline at one of its ends, possibly a read error. The rearrangement uses TRBV24-1 and TRBJ2-5; 7 positions agree with TRBD2. Germline lookup yields CDR1 KGHDR and CDR2 SFDVKD. The CDR3 is made up of 13 amino acids. The DNA of the CDR3 is TGTGCCACAAGTGGACTAGACGAAGAGACCCAGTACTTC. Translating it yields CATSGLDEETQYF.

The CDR3 reads CATLRGLNTDTQYF. DNA of the CDR3: TGTGCCACCCTAAGGGGATTGAACACAGATACGCAGTATTTT. V gene TRBV6-4 combines with J gene TRBJ2-3; a possible D gene is TRBD1 (5 bases). V lost 10 bases and J lost 2, with 16 bases in between. The CDR3 totals 14 residues. In germline, CDR1 is MRHNA, CDR2 SNTAGT.

The rearrangement uses TRBV30 and TRBJ1-3; 7 bases align to TRBD1. CDR3 length equals 12 residues. V lost 5 bases, J lost 3 bases, and 1 base stayed unmatched. Germline V gene sequence: CDR1 GTSNPN, CDR2 SVGIG (reference sequence). Written as DNA, the CDR3 is TGTGCCTGGGACAGGGATGGAAACACCATATATTTT. Amino acids: CAWDRDGNTIYF.

The chain carries TRBV10-3 and TRBJ2-1; the match to TRBD2 covers 7 bases. V shed 0 bases and J 4 bases; nucleotides not matched to a gene: 6. Germline CDR1 is ENHRY and CDR2 is SYGVKD. This CDR3 region has 16 residues. The CDR3 DNA is TGTGCCATCAGTGAGTCTTTGGCTAGCGGATACAATGAGCAGTTCTTC. Protein sequence: CAISESLASGYNEQFF.

CDR3 nucleotides: TGTGCCAGCGCGGCTTTCTCCTACGAGCAGTACTTC. Its translation: CASAAFSYEQYF. The gene calls are TRBV28 and TRBJ2-7; no clear D. The V gene's germline CDR1 is MDHEN and CDR2 SYDVKM. This CDR3 is built from 12 residues. V gave up 8 bases and J gave up 0 bases, with 8 bases separating them.

The chain couples TRBV18 to TRBJ2-2, with TRBD1 matching 12 bases. CDR3 length: 16 residues. Germline values: CDR1 KGHSH, CDR2 LQKENI. The ends lost 5 bases at V and 6 bases at J; junction bases unmatched: 7. The CDR3 reads CASSIRDRGLAGELFF. CDR3 nucleotide sequence: TGTGCCAGCTCAATCCGGGACAGGGGGCTCGCCGGGGAGCTGTTTTTT. Looking up the rest from reference TRBV18 and TRBJ2-2 gives the full variable domain: NAGVMQNPRHLVRRRGQEARLRCSPMKGHSHVYWYRQLPEEGLKFMVYLQKENIIDESGMPKERFSAEFPKEGPSILRIQQVVRGDSAAYFCASSIRDRGLAGELFFGEGSRLTVL.

The V and J genes are TRBV27 and TRBJ2-5; D is possibly TRBD2 (5 bases). Germline values: CDR1 MNHEY, CDR2 SMNVEV (reference sequence). The CDR3 is made up of 13 amino acids. V lost 2 bases, J lost 5 bases, and 9 bases lay in between. CDR3 in amino acids: CASSLASRETQYF. The CDR3 DNA sequence: TGTGCCAGCAGTTTAGCTAGCCGGGAGACCCAGTACTTC.

V and J are TRBV29-1 and TRBJ2-7, with D perhaps matching TRBD2 (6 bases). V lost 4 bases, J lost 5 bases, and 18 bases lay in between. The germline gives CDR1 SQVTM, CDR2 ANQGSEA. The CDR3 length is 14 residues. The DNA for the CDR3 is TGCAGCGTTGGTGGGGGACTCCGAGGCAACGAGCAGTACTTC. Its protein is CSVGGGLRGNEQYF.